The text below deals with one T cell receptor (beta chain). The protocol was immunoSEQ multiplex PCR, while the TCRdb copy is restricted to in-frame clones and leaves out a portion. Of around 18,000 clones detected, around two thirds appear once; the ten largest clones hold approximately 12%. The data stem from a study of sequential checkpoint blockade in melanoma. At the level of the study: First-line arms were nivolumab then ipilimumab, or the reverse, randomized 1:1.

Treatment defined: randomized to nivolumab then ipilimumab (arm A) or the reverse (arm B). PBMC sorting kept live CD3+CD8+ cells without CD19 or CD56. The CDR3 has 15 residues. Germline trimming cut 4 bases from V and 8 bases from J; bases unmatched to any gene: 9. CDR1 is MGHRA and CDR2 is YSYEKL in the germline V gene. This clonotype originated in a human donor with melanoma. The rearrangement links TRBV4-1 to TRBJ2-1, with 9 bases fitting TRBD1. The sequencing used CD8+ T cells sorted from blood (inferred from file names), collected from a patient given nivolumab and ipilimumab in sequence. The CDR3 nucleotides are TGCGCCAGCAGCCTCCGGGACAGGGTTGCCGATGAGCAGTTCTTC. Amino acids: CASSLRDRVADEQFF.